These T cell receptor beta chains were read from a single sample in a study of blood T cell repertoires in COVID-19. The method was immunoSEQ multiplex PCR; TCRdb's version includes in-frame clones alone and lacks a portion of them. The sample shows roughly 300,000 clones, around 90% of them seen only once. Source material: peripheral blood. The origin of the receptors is a woman aged 25-40 years with COVID-19, enrolled during active disease. CDR3s include the opening cysteine and the closing phenylalanine or tryptophan. Size is stated for part of the rows, as once, few or many counts, or as a class when the clone is expanded.

CDR3 protein: CASSPPTEREEQYF; clone size: -; V gene: TRBV18; J gene: TRBJ2-7
CDR3 protein: CASSYINEQFF; clone size: -; V gene: TRBV12-3/TRBV12-4; J gene: TRBJ2-1
CDR3 protein: CGLASQIYEQYF; clone size: -; V gene: TRBV6-4; J gene: TRBJ2-7
CDR3 protein: CAWSTSYYNSPLHF; clone size: -; V gene: TRBV30; J gene: TRBJ1-6
CDR3 protein: CASSLGFRGSYTF; clone size: -; V gene: TRBV27; J gene: TRBJ1-2
CDR3 protein: CASSEASRTGQWEQYF; clone size: -; V gene: TRBV2; J gene: TRBJ2-7
CDR3 protein: CASSPSPGTGADTGELFF; clone size: -; V gene: TRBV7-9; J gene: TRBJ2-2
CDR3 protein: CASSSTSAGELFF; clone size: -; V gene: TRBV7-3; J gene: TRBJ2-2
CDR3 protein: CASSSAWTGAYNSPLHF; clone size: -; V gene: TRBV3-1/TRBV3-2; J gene: TRBJ1-6
CDR3 protein: CASSPTGTDTQYF; clone size: -; V gene: TRBV11-2; J gene: TRBJ2-3
CDR3 protein: CSLWTADGLFF; clone size: once; V gene: TRBV29-1; J gene: TRBJ1-4
CDR3 protein: CASSFQVTANVLTF; clone size: -; V gene: TRBV27; J gene: TRBJ2-6
CDR3 protein: CASSYPRTLNTEAFF; clone size: -; V gene: TRBV6-5; J gene: TRBJ1-1
CDR3 protein: CASSPESEADEKLFF; clone size: -; V gene: TRBV18; J gene: TRBJ1-4
CDR3 protein: CASSYELGGETQYF; clone size: -; V gene: TRBV6-5; J gene: TRBJ2-5
CDR3 protein: CASNLIQGYEAFF; clone size: -; V gene: TRBV6-5; J gene: TRBJ1-1
CDR3 protein: CASSLLGIAGPDEQYF; clone size: -; V gene: TRBV27; J gene: TRBJ2-7
CDR3 protein: CASSFDRGSTEAFF; clone size: -; V gene: TRBV7-3; J gene: TRBJ1-1
CDR3 protein: CASSQPDSEHGYTF; clone size: -; V gene: TRBV23-1; J gene: TRBJ1-2
CDR3 protein: CASRGGVAGGPTYEQYF; clone size: -; V gene: TRBV9; J gene: TRBJ2-7
CDR3 protein: CASSVGQGGGGYTF; clone size: -; V gene: TRBV5-1; J gene: TRBJ1-2
CDR3 protein: CAWTRETEAFF; clone size: -; V gene: TRBV30; J gene: TRBJ1-1
CDR3 protein: CASSESETYSYNEQFF; clone size: -; V gene: TRBV10-1; J gene: TRBJ2-1
CDR3 protein: CASSSGLAGAAYQETQYF; clone size: -; V gene: TRBV5-1; J gene: TRBJ2-5
CDR3 protein: CASRGLEGETQYF; clone size: -; V gene: TRBV6-5; J gene: TRBJ2-5
CDR3 protein: CASSEALASRYHEQFF; clone size: -; V gene: TRBV6-1; J gene: TRBJ2-1
CDR3 protein: CSVAYNEQFF; clone size: -; V gene: TRBV29-1; J gene: TRBJ2-1
CDR3 protein: CASSQNRRGDNEQFF; clone size: -; V gene: TRBV4-3; J gene: TRBJ2-1
CDR3 protein: CSVSDRSETQYF; clone size: -; V gene: TRBV29-1; J gene: TRBJ2-5
CDR3 protein: CASSPGSSGRATGELFF; clone size: once; V gene: TRBV18; J gene: TRBJ2-2
CDR3 protein: CASSRDRGRAGYNEQFF; clone size: -; V gene: TRBV7-7; J gene: TRBJ2-1
CDR3 protein: CASSYPLSGRPYEQYF; clone size: -; V gene: TRBV6-5; J gene: TRBJ2-7
CDR3 protein: CSAWTGDRGAFF; clone size: -; V gene: TRBV29-1; J gene: TRBJ1-1
CDR3 protein: CASSTTPDSLGYTF; clone size: -; V gene: TRBV21-1; J gene: TRBJ1-2
CDR3 protein: CASPSDSFPNQPQHF; clone size: -; V gene: TRBV27; J gene: TRBJ1-5
CDR3 protein: CASNEVSSSYEQYF; clone size: -; V gene: TRBV9; J gene: TRBJ2-7
CDR3 protein: CRIVGNTIYF; clone size: once; V gene: TRBV20-1; J gene: TRBJ1-3
CDR3 protein: CASSLVRLAGALSYNEQFF; clone size: once; V gene: TRBV7-9; J gene: TRBJ2-1
CDR3 protein: CASSSGTGFDGYTF; clone size: few; V gene: TRBV5-1; J gene: TRBJ1-2
CDR3 protein: CASSQDRGAADSGNTIYF; clone size: -; V gene: TRBV4-1; J gene: TRBJ1-3
CDR3 protein: CASSFNGATNEKLFF; clone size: -; V gene: TRBV7-2; J gene: TRBJ1-4
CDR3 protein: CASSLFLAGADTQYF; clone size: -; V gene: TRBV4-3; J gene: TRBJ2-3
CDR3 protein: CASSLRGGPLSGNTIYF; clone size: -; V gene: TRBV4-1; J gene: TRBJ1-3
CDR3 protein: CASSLAKNIQYF; clone size: -; V gene: TRBV28; J gene: TRBJ2-4
CDR3 protein: CASSKNTEAFF; clone size: -; V gene: TRBV5-6; J gene: TRBJ1-1
CDR3 protein: CASSQGTEAFF; clone size: -; V gene: TRBV5-6; J gene: TRBJ1-1
CDR3 protein: CASIPGTGHSPLHF; clone size: few; V gene: TRBV6-5; J gene: TRBJ1-6
CDR3 protein: CASSHGGNNQPQHF; clone size: -; V gene: TRBV4-1; J gene: TRBJ1-5
CDR3 protein: CASSLSQGYTGELFF; clone size: -; V gene: TRBV5-1; J gene: TRBJ2-2
CDR3 protein: CASSLLAGSSYNEQFF; clone size: -; V gene: TRBV28; J gene: TRBJ2-1